These T cell receptor beta chains were read from a single sample in a study of shared clonotypes between healthy human individuals. The data were produced by immunoSEQ multiplex PCR, yet TCRdb's version contains in-frame clones alone and is incomplete. Of about 2.1 million clones in the sample, under 95% are singletons; the top ten hold around 1.7%. Sequenced: naive CD8+ T cells from PBMCs. The receptors stem from a man aged 18 to 30 in good health. Some clones in this sample may be carry-over from other donors' samples. CDR3s include the opening cysteine and the closing phenylalanine or tryptophan. The D gene is left open where the match is weak. Clone size appears in some rows only: once, few, many, or a class for an expanded clone.

>TRBJ2-7|-|TRBD1|TRBV27
TGTGCCAGCAGTTTTTCGACAGGGGAGGAGGTGTACGAGCAGTACTTC
CASSFSTGEEVYEQYF
>TRBJ1-4|once|-|TRBV9
TGTGCCAGCAGCGCTAGACAGTCTACTAATGAAAAACTGTTTTTT
CASSARQSTNEKLFF
>TRBJ2-1|-|TRBD2|TRBV7-8
TGTGCCAGCAGCCCCGGACTAGCGGGAGGGGGCTCGAAGCAGTTCTTC
CASSPGLAGGGSKQFF
>TRBJ2-6|-|-|TRBV7-6
TGTGCCAGCAGCTTAGATGGTTCCTCTGGGGCCAACGTCCTGACTTTC
CASSLDGSSGANVLTF
>TRBJ1-5|-|TRBD1|TRBV7-9
TGTGCCAGCAGCGGAGGGACAGGGCTAAATCAGCCCCAGCATTTT
CASSGGTGLNQPQHF
>TRBJ2-3|-|TRBD1|TRBV9
TGTGCCAGCAGCACCCACGGACAGGGGGCTAGCACAGATACGCAGTATTTT
CASSTHGQGASTDTQYF
>TRBJ2-5|once|-|TRBV19
TGTGCCAGTAGTATCGGCCCTACGGCAGGGGAGACCCAGTACTTC
CASSIGPTAGETQYF
>TRBJ2-7|-|-|TRBV11-2
TGTGCCAGCAGCTTAGAGCGAGCCTACGAGCAGTACTTC
CASSLERAYEQYF
>TRBJ2-7|-|-|TRBV27
TGTGCCAGCAGTTCCAGACTTATAGATGGGCACGCCTACGAGCAGTACTTC
CASSSRLIDGHAYEQYF
>TRBJ1-4|-|-|TRBV19
TGTGCCAGTAGATACGATCGGGAAGCAACTAATGAAAAACTGTTTTTT
CASRYDREATNEKLFF
>TRBJ2-7|-|TRBD1|TRBV4-3
TGCGCCAGCAGCCAAGATCATCCTCGGACAGGGATGTCCTACGAGCAGTACTTC
CASSQDHPRTGMSYEQYF
>TRBJ2-2|-|TRBD1|TRBV7-9
TGTGCCAGCAGCATTCGGACAGGGGAAAACACCGGGGAGCTGTTTTTT
CASSIRTGENTGELFF
>TRBJ2-1|once|TRBD2|TRBV19
TGTGCCAGTAGTGACCTAGCGGGAGGGTCCCATGAGCAGTTCTTC
CASSDLAGGSHEQFF
>TRBJ1-2|-|-|TRBV29-1
TGCAGCGTTGAAAGTTGGGCAGGGGATAACTATGGCTACACCTTC
CSVESWAGDNYGYTF
>TRBJ1-5|-|-|TRBV30
TGTGCCTGGAGTCCGCAGGGATATCAGCCCCAGCATTTT
CAWSPQGYQPQHF
>TRBJ1-1|-|-|TRBV2
TGTGCCAGCAGCCCAACCAAGAGGGGCACTGAAGCTTTCTTT
CASSPTKRGTEAFF
>TRBJ2-2|once|-|TRBV29-1
TGCAGCGTCCCAAGCGGGAACACCGGGGAGCTGTTTTTT
CSVPSGNTGELFF
>TRBJ1-3|-|-|TRBV7-9
TGTGCCAGCAGCTTAGCCCAGAGGGTCAGGGATTGGTCTGGAAACACCATATATTTT
CASSLAQRVRDWSGNTIYF